Listed here are 20 T cell receptor beta chains from one sample, sequenced in a study of blood T cell repertoires in COVID-19. Some clones are missing from TCRdb's copy, which holds only in-frame ones; the method was immunoSEQ multiplex PCR. The sample includes 450,000 to 600,000 clones, roughly 87% of them seen just once. The sample consisted of PBMCs or T cells enriched from blood (not recorded which). The receptors shown here come from a woman between 18 and 29 years old who had recovered from COVID-19.

The chain combines TRBV7-3 with TRBJ2-3; possibly TRBD1 for D (6 bases). The germline V and J ends were trimmed by 6 bases and 5 bases, with 15 bases remaining between them. Germline loops: CDR1 SGHTA, CDR2 FQGTGA. This CDR3 is built from 14 residues. CDR3 nucleotides: TGTGCCAGCAGTGCAGGCAGGGGTCAAGATACGCAGTATTTT. Amino acids: CASSAGRGQDTQYF.

V is TRBV4-1 and J is TRBJ1-2; D not resolved. The CDR3 has 13 residues. The germline V and J ends were trimmed by 0 bases and 8 bases, with 10 bases remaining between them. Germline V gives CDR1 MGHRA, CDR2 YSYEKL. The CDR3 sequence: CASSQEDGRGYTF. CDR3 bases: TGCGCCAGCAGCCAAGAAGACGGGAGGGGCTACACCTTC.

As regards this clone: A much larger clone differs by one base, so this may be a read error. Other DNA sequences within the sample encode an identical CDR3. This chain joins TRBV12-3 or TRBV12-4 and TRBJ1-2, with 7 bases fitting TRBD1. The length of the CDR3 is 13 residues. J lost 2 bases, V lost 5 bases, and 2 bases had no gene match. The CDR3 nucleotides are TGTGCCAGCAGTCCGGACAGGAACTATGGCTACACCTTC. The encoded protein is CASSPDRNYGYTF.

The chain couples TRBV29-1 to TRBJ2-1, with TRBD2 matching 14 bases. Per germline, CDR1 SQVTM and CDR2 ANQGSEA. V lost 7 bases to trimming and J lost 7 bases; unmatched junction nucleotides: 15. The CDR3 runs to 17 residues. The CDR3 DNA reads as TGCAGCGCTGCTCGACTAGCGGGGGGGCCGAATAAGAATGAGCAGTTCTTC. The encoded protein is CSAARLAGGPNKNEQFF.

This clone was recorded a few times. CDR3 loop: CASKTGANYGYTF. The CDR3 nucleotides are TGTGCCAGTAAAACCGGAGCGAACTATGGCTACACCTTC. V is TRBV19 and J is TRBJ1-2; D is uncertain. Germline V gene data show CDR1 as LNHDA and CDR2 as SQIVND (reference sequence). The CDR3 contains 13 residues. Trimming shortened V by 7 bases and J by 2 bases, and 11 bases separated the two germline ends.

A single count supports this clone. This sequence joins TRBV19 and TRBJ1-2; 9 bases align to TRBD1. The V segment lost 10 bases and the J segment 3 bases; nucleotides outside the gene matches: 9. CDR1 and CDR2 from the germline V gene are LNHDA and SQIVND (reference sequence). The CDR3 is 14 residues long. The CDR3 nucleotides read TGTGCCACCCAAAGGAGGGACAGGGACTATGGCTACACCTTC. It is translated as CATQRRDRDYGYTF.

The J gene is TRBJ2-2, the V gene TRBV5-1, with 10 bases fitting TRBD1. CDR1 and CDR2 (germline): SGHRS, YFSETQ. This CDR3 region has 14 residues. Trimming cost V 5 bases and J 14 bases; bases outside gene matches: 12. In DNA, the CDR3 is TGCGCCAGCAGTTCCATTACCGGGACAGGGGCTCTGTTTTTT. This translates into CASSSITGTGALFF.

The count of this clone is one. The V gene is TRBV4-1, the J gene TRBJ2-1; 10 bases fit TRBD2. After removal of 6 bases from V and 8 bases from J, the junction contained 16 bases not matched to a gene. The CDR3 has 17 amino acids. Germline V gene data show CDR1 as MGHRA and CDR2 as YSYEKL. The CDR3 sequence is CASRERLLAGVWDEQFF. The CDR3 DNA reads TGCGCCAGCAGGGAGAGGCTCCTAGCGGGGGTTTGGGATGAGCAGTTCTTC.

This clone was found a few times. The V gene is TRBV5-8, the J gene TRBJ1-1, with TRBD1 matching 8 bases. Germline assignment: CDR1 SGHTS and CDR2 YDEGEE. V lost 1 base to trimming and J lost 3 bases; unmatched junction nucleotides: 5. CDR3 length: 15 residues. The CDR3 DNA follows: TGTGCCAGCAGCTTGTCAGGGGGCAGGGACACTGAAGCTTTCTTT. Its protein is CASSLSGGRDTEAFF.

The rearrangement uses TRBV5-5 and TRBJ2-3; unclear D gene. V was shortened by 1 base and J by 6 bases, with 12 bases between the two germline ends. The germline gives CDR1 SGHKS, CDR2 YYEKEE (reference sequence). This CDR3 spans 14 amino acids. The CDR3 reads CASSLLAPEDTQYF. CDR3 in DNA: TGTGCCAGCAGCTTGTTGGCCCCGGAGGATACGCAGTATTTT.

Here the CDR3 reads CASSLPREGNEKLFF. The CDR3 nucleotides are TGTGCCAGCAGCCTTCCCAGGGAGGGAAACGAAAAACTGTTTTTT. This chain connects TRBV5-4 to TRBJ1-4, with D perhaps matching TRBD1 (5 bases). The CDR3 has 15 amino acids. The germline V gene encodes CDR1 SGHNT and CDR2 YYREEE (reference sequence). V lost 4 bases to trimming and J lost 8 bases, with 18 bases between them.

This rearrangement joins TRBV20-1 to TRBJ1-1; D uncertain. The germline CDR1 and CDR2 sequences are DFQATT and SNEGSKA (reference sequence). Trimming pared 3 bases from V and 0 bases from J, leaving 8 bases between. The CDR3 is 13 amino acids. Here the CDR3 DNA reads TGCAGTGCTAGTAATACGGTGAACACTGAAGCTTTCTTT. Protein product: CSASNTVNTEAFF.

This clone has just a few counts. The chain links TRBV5-1 to TRBJ1-1, with 8 bases aligning to TRBD1. Germline values: CDR1 SGHRS, CDR2 YFSETQ. The CDR3 spans 12 residues. V lost 4 bases to trimming and J lost 8 bases; unmatched junction nucleotides: 4. This chain's CDR3 is CASSHRGVEAFF. CDR3 sequence (DNA): TGCGCCAGCAGCCACAGGGGGGTAGAAGCTTTCTTT.

The chain is built from TRBV6-5 and TRBJ2-7; perhaps TRBD1 as D (5 bases). Germline V gives CDR1 MNHEY, CDR2 SVGAGI. V was cut by 2 bases and J by 3 bases, with 11 bases left in between. The CDR3 sequence is 14 residues long. The CDR3 reads CASSYESQGYEQYF. The CDR3 bases are TGTGCCAGCAGTTACGAGAGCCAGGGCTACGAGCAGTACTTC.

CDR3 sequence (DNA): TGTGCCAGCAGCGTCTCCGGGGATGAGCAGTTCTTC. Its translation: CASSVSGDEQFF. The chain joins TRBV5-4 to TRBJ2-1; possibly TRBD2 for D (5 bases). This CDR3 has 12 residues. Trimming shortened V by 4 bases and J by 8 bases, and 10 bases separated the two germline ends. The V gene's germline CDR1 is SGHNT and CDR2 YYREEE (reference sequence).

This clone has more than one count but fewer than ten. The J gene is TRBJ2-2, the V gene TRBV2; D is perhaps TRBD1 (5 bases). The V end was cut by 3 bases, the J end by 2 bases, with 7 bases between. CDR1 SNHLY and CDR2 FYNNEI come from the germline V gene. CDR3 length: 14 residues. CDR3 amino acids: CASSDQGNTGELFF. The DNA for the CDR3 is TGTGCCAGCAGTGACCAGGGAAACACCGGGGAGCTGTTTTTT.

The chain recombines TRBV5-6 with TRBJ2-5; tentative D call: TRBD1 (6 bases). Germline V gene sequence: CDR1 SGHDT, CDR2 YYEEEE. The CDR3 is 14 amino acids. V was shortened by 3 bases and J by 5 bases, with 14 bases between the two germline ends. This CDR3 reads CASSSTGSVETQYF. DNA for the CDR3: TGTGCCAGCAGCTCTACAGGGAGCGTTGAGACCCAGTACTTC. The full variable domain, in which reference TRBV5-6 and TRBJ2-5 provide the parts outside the CDR3, is DAGVTQSPTHLIKTRGQQVTLRCSPKSGHDTVSWYQQALGQGPQFIFQYYEEEERQRGNFPDRFSGHQFPNYSSELNVNALLLGDSALYLCASSSTGSVETQYFGPGTRLLVL.

V usage is TRBV2 and J usage is TRBJ1-2; D remains unclear. Germline V CDR1 and CDR2: SNHLY, FYNNEI. The CDR3 has 15 amino acids. The V end was cut by 1 base, the J end by 3 bases, with 12 bases between. As DNA, the CDR3 is TGTGCCAGCAGTGAAGGGCAGATTACGTACTATGGCTACACCTTC. Its protein is CASSEGQITYYGYTF.

The rearrangement joins TRBV10-3 to TRBJ1-3; 7 nucleotides match TRBD1. The J segment lost 2 bases and the V segment lost 5 bases, leaving 3 bases of the junction unmatched. The CDR3 covers 14 residues. Germline lookup yields CDR1 ENHRY and CDR2 SYGVKD. The CDR3 bases are TGTGCCATCAGTTTTACAGGGGCTGGAAACACCATATATTTT. Translating gives CAISFTGAGNTIYF.

The chain recombines TRBV21-1 with TRBJ2-6; the table's D call, TRBD1, was not checked against the DNA. TRBV21-1 is assigned pseudogene status. The CDR3 spans 15 residues. In nucleotides, the CDR3 is TGTTTAAGGGGGACAGGATTCTCTGGGGCCAACGTCCTGACTTTC. This encodes CLRGTGFSGANVLTF.